The entry below describes one TCR beta chain. This record comes from a study of beta chain features in type 1 diabetes. Whole-study context: Cell yields, gender and age were similar in healthy donors and patients.

Reverse transcribing all isolated RNA meant expressed TCRB transcripts were sequenced. The protocol was immunoSEQ multiplex PCR, while the TCRdb copy is restricted to in-frame clones and leaves out a portion. The data hold 130,000 to 150,000 clones, with roughly a tenth observed a single time. The CDR3 length is 13 residues. V was trimmed by 3 bases and J by 1 base, leaving 6 bases between them. The germline V gene encodes CDR1 SNHLY and CDR2 FYNNEI. Input material: naive CD4+ T cells from blood. This chain connects TRBV2 to TRBJ1-2, with TRBD1 as a possible D gene (5 bases). This clonotype was sampled from a man aged 18 to 29 in good health. The CDR3 spells CASSEDNNYGYTF. DNA for the CDR3: TGTGCCAGCAGTGAGGACAATAACTATGGCTACACCTTC.